This T cell receptor beta chain is drawn from a study of T cell changes during pregnancy in multiple sclerosis (dated by TCRdb to about 2019). Describing the broader study: The study looked at changes in the T cell repertoire across pregnancy in women with multiple sclerosis.

Library creation used the immunoSEQ multiplex PCR assay. TCRdb stores this immuneACCESS table with in-frame sequences only. Part of the clones is absent; in the studies checked, under half of the shortfall reflects unresolved V genes, and no reason is known for the rest. The sample contains about 100,000 clones, over 85% of them found a single time. Approximately 1.2% of the sample is in the top ten clones. The cysteine opens and the phenylalanine closes a CDR3 of 15 amino acids. Of all the DNA, just the CDR3 is kept, 45 bases in frame from base 1. According to the germline V gene, CDR1 reads SGHTA and CDR2 reads FQGNSA. Trimming at the junction amounts to 1 base on V and 5 bases on J, and the germline ends lie 12 bases apart. A single count supports this clone. Its antigen target is currently unknown. The sample holds no much larger clone one base away, and base qualities are not on file.

The receptor was isolated from a female donor with multiple sclerosis, enrolled in a pregnancy study. This sequence uses TRBV7-2 and TRBJ1-3, with the D gene call left open. The sequencing here drew on peripheral blood, taken in the second trimester of pregnancy. Here the CDR3 is given as CASSLEPGWRNTIYF. The nucleotide sequence is given as TGTGCCAGCAGCTTAGAACCGGGTTGGCGAAACACCATATATTTT. The entire variable domain, with the stretches around the CDR3 drawn from the reference TRBV7-2 and TRBJ1-3 proteins, is GAGVSQSPSNKVTEKGKDVELRCDPISGHTALYWYRQSLGQGLEFLIYFQGNSAPDKSGLPSDRFSAERTGGSVSTLTIQRTQQEDSAVYLCASSLEPGWRNTIYFGEGSWLTVV.